The 31 T cell receptor beta chains listed next were all sequenced from one sample in a study of blood T cell repertoires in COVID-19. The protocol was immunoSEQ multiplex PCR, while the TCRdb copy is restricted to in-frame clones and leaves out a portion. This sample has some 250,000 clones; 82% occur once, and the top ten carry around 2.9%. The sample consisted of peripheral blood. The receptor set was obtained from a woman under 30 with acute or convalescent COVID-19.

The count of this clone is one. The chain has TRBV4-1 and TRBJ1-2; D gene ambiguous. Trimming left V 0 bases short and J 0 bases short, with 8 bases between. This CDR3 comprises 15 residues. Germline-derived CDR1 and CDR2 are MGHRA and YSYEKL. The CDR3 region is CASSQEPGSNYGYTF. The CDR3 nucleotides read TGCGCCAGCAGCCAAGAACCGGGTTCTAACTATGGCTACACCTTC.

The V gene is TRBV6-6, the J gene TRBJ1-5, with 9 bases matching TRBD1. The CDR3 is made up of 16 amino acids. The trim removed 7 bases at V and 3 bases at J, leaving 10 bases unmatched. Germline CDR1 and CDR2: MNHNY and SVGAGI (reference sequence). This CDR3 is CASIPTGGMDNQPQHF. As DNA, the CDR3 is TGTGCCAGCATACCGACAGGGGGTATGGACAATCAGCCCCAGCATTTT.

The rearrangement joins TRBV5-6 to TRBJ1-1; 7 bases agree with TRBD1. Germline V gene lookup returns CDR1 SGHDT and CDR2 YYEEEE. Germline trimming cut 3 bases from V and 3 bases from J; bases unmatched to any gene: 8. This CDR3 region has 15 residues. The CDR3 sequence is CASSYRDRPYTEAFF. The CDR3 bases are TGTGCCAGCAGCTACCGGGACAGACCTTACACTGAAGCTTTCTTT. Variable domain in full (rest from reference TRBV5-6 and TRBJ1-1): DAGVTQSPTHLIKTRGQQVTLRCSPKSGHDTVSWYQQALGQGPQFIFQYYEEEERQRGNFPDRFSGHQFPNYSSELNVNALLLGDSALYLCASSYRDRPYTEAFFGQGTRLTVV.

The chain couples TRBV20-1 to TRBJ2-5; 8 positions match TRBD2. The junction had 6 bases not matched to a gene; V was cut back by 3 bases and J by 0 bases. The CDR3 spans 15 residues. Germline V CDR1 and CDR2: DFQATT, SNEGSKA (reference sequence). In nucleotides, the CDR3 is TGCAGTGCTAGTGACCAGCGGGAGTACCAAGAGACCCAGTACTTC. Translated, it gives CSASDQREYQETQYF.

This chain connects TRBV5-1 to TRBJ2-1; no clear D. The CDR3 is 12 residues long. Per the germline V gene, CDR1 is SGHRS and CDR2 is YFSETQ. V lost 0 bases to trimming and J lost 9 bases, with 7 bases between them. The CDR3 reads CASSLAWAEQFF. The CDR3 DNA sequence: TGCGCCAGCAGCTTGGCATGGGCTGAGCAGTTCTTC.

The chain recombines TRBV30 with TRBJ2-2; a weak D match, TRBD2 (5 bases). Per the germline V gene, CDR1 is GTSNPN and CDR2 is SVGIG (reference sequence). V shed 4 bases and J shed 7 bases, with 16 bases lying between them. The CDR3 has 14 amino acids. CDR3 nucleotides: TGTGCCTGGAACCAACGGGCCGGGGACGGGGAGCTGTTTTTT. Amino acids: CAWNQRAGDGELFF.

To note about this clone: Compared with germline, one end of the junction differs, possibly owing to a read error. The DNA for the CDR3 is TGTGCCAGCAGTTTATCCTTCGAGCAGTACTTC. Protein sequence: CASSLSFEQYF. V and J are TRBV28 and TRBJ2-7; D gene unclear. Germline CDR1 and CDR2: MDHEN and SYDVKM. The CDR3 runs 11 residues.

This clone was counted a few times. V is TRBV7-2 and J is TRBJ2-2; maybe TRBD1 (6 bases). V was shortened by 4 bases and J by 5 bases, with 8 bases between the two germline ends. Germline loops: CDR1 SGHTA, CDR2 FQGNSA. This CDR3 region has 13 residues. The CDR3, as DNA: TGTGCCAGCAGCTGGGGGCTAACCGGGGAGCTGTTTTTT. The encoded protein is CASSWGLTGELFF.

The chain joins TRBV5-6 to TRBJ2-7, with a tentative D call TRBD1 (5 bases). Germline-derived CDR1 and CDR2 are SGHDT and YYEEEE. Deletions cut 1 base from V and 6 bases from J, with 11 bases between. The CDR3 has 13 amino acids. The CDR3 loop reads CASSLSRVGEQYF. CDR3 nucleotides: TGTGCCAGCAGCTTGAGCAGGGTGGGCGAGCAGTACTTC.

The chain couples TRBV28 to TRBJ1-2; D call uncertain. Germline CDR1 MDHEN, CDR2 SYDVKM. This CDR3 region has 13 residues. V was pared by 2 bases and J by 8 bases, with 12 bases between. The CDR3 sequence: CASSLPDLQGYTF. CDR3 bases: TGTGCCAGCAGTTTACCAGACCTACAGGGCTACACCTTC.

This chain links TRBV3-1 (or the pseudogene TRBV3-2) with TRBJ1-6; no clear D gene. The germline V gene encodes CDR1 LGHDT and CDR2 YNNKEL (reference sequence). Trimming took off 4 bases at V and 5 bases at J, with 9 bases between the two ends. There are 14 residues in the CDR3. CDR3 sequence (DNA): TGTGCCAGCAGCCTCCCCTTCGATAATTCACCCCTCCACTTT. Translated: CASSLPFDNSPLHF.

This clone was observed a single time. The chain has TRBV4-2 and TRBJ1-1; D might be TRBD1 (6 bases). The CDR3 length is 15 residues. CDR1 is LGHNA, CDR2 YNFKEQ, per germline. Trimming took off 4 bases at V and 0 bases at J, with 12 bases between the two ends. CDR3 nucleotide sequence: TGTGCCAGCAGCCCGTTACAGGGCTTGAACACTGAAGCTTTCTTT. As protein: CASSPLQGLNTEAFF.

J is TRBJ2-7 and V is TRBV19; possible D gene TRBD2, 5 bases. The CDR3 has 14 amino acids. Per the germline V gene, CDR1 is LNHDA and CDR2 is SQIVND (reference sequence). The ends were cut back, 4 bases at V and 0 bases at J, with 10 bases in the middle. The CDR3 region is CASSTTRDSYEQYF. CDR3 nucleotides: TGTGCCAGTAGTACGACTCGGGACTCCTACGAGCAGTACTTC.

This chain joins TRBV6-2 or TRBV6-3 and TRBJ2-7; D gene unclear. V lost 4 bases to trimming and J lost 0 bases, with 4 bases between them. The germline gives CDR1 MNHEY, CDR2 SVGEGT. The CDR3 has 12 residues. CDR3 sequence (DNA): TGTGCCAGCAGTTCCGGCTCCTACGAGCAGTACTTC. This encodes CASSSGSYEQYF.

The chain employs TRBV9 and TRBJ2-7; 7 nucleotides match TRBD1. The junction had 6 bases not matched to a gene; V was cut back by 2 bases and J by 4 bases. This CDR3 contains 14 residues. The germline gives CDR1 SGDLS, CDR2 YYNGEE. DNA for the CDR3: TGTGCCAGCAGCGTGACAGGGATACCTTACGAGCAGTACTTC. Translated: CASSVTGIPYEQYF.

The rearrangement links TRBV9 to TRBJ2-2; 7 bases agree with TRBD1. From germline, CDR1 is SGDLS and CDR2 YYNGEE. Trimming cost V 4 bases and J 1 base; bases outside gene matches: 10. The CDR3 covers 17 residues. As DNA, the CDR3 is TGTGCCAGCAGCCCTATATGGGGGACAGAGAACACCGGGGAGCTGTTTTTT. Its translation is CASSPIWGTENTGELFF.

Notes on this clone: This sample also contains other DNA sequences that code for the same CDR3. J is TRBJ1-4 and V is TRBV6-5; D unresolved. Deletions cut 0 bases from V and 4 bases from J, with 6 bases between. Looked up from germline, CDR1 is MNHEY and CDR2 is SVGAGI. This CDR3 has 14 residues. CDR3 sequence reads: CASSYSNSNEKLFF. The CDR3 DNA sequence: TGTGCCAGCAGTTACTCTAACAGTAATGAAAAACTGTTTTTT.

The chain links TRBV7-2 to TRBJ2-3, with D tentatively TRBD1 (5 bases). Per germline, CDR1 SGHTA and CDR2 FQGNSA. This CDR3 has 15 amino acids. V was pared by 0 bases and J by 0 bases, with 7 bases between. CDR3 residues: CASSLAGVSTDTQYF. CDR3 nucleotide sequence: TGTGCCAGCAGCTTAGCAGGGGTCAGCACAGATACGCAGTATTTT.

The chain links TRBV9 to TRBJ1-1; 8 positions match TRBD1. This CDR3 spans 17 amino acids. The V and J ends lost 0 bases and 0 bases, in that order; junction bases with no gene match: 7. Germline V gene data show CDR1 as SGDLS and CDR2 as YYNGEE. CDR3 sequence (DNA): TGTGCCAGCAGCGTAGCTGGACAGGGCTGGGTGAACACTGAAGCTTTCTTT. Translated: CASSVAGQGWVNTEAFF.

This clone was counted a single time. V is TRBV28 and J is TRBJ2-7, with D perhaps matching TRBD1 (6 bases). Germline CDR1 and CDR2: MDHEN and SYDVKM. The CDR3 extends over 13 amino acids. V shed 6 bases and J shed 4 bases, with 13 bases lying between them. The CDR3 sequence: CASRVQGGYEQYF. The CDR3 DNA reads TGTGCCAGCAGGGTACAGGGTGGGTACGAGCAGTACTTC.

This rearrangement joins TRBV10-2 to TRBJ1-6, with a weak D call TRBD1 (5 bases). The V gene lost 0 bases and the J gene lost 9 bases, with 12 bases spanning the gap. The CDR3 spans 15 residues. Per germline, CDR1 WSHSY and CDR2 SAAADI. The CDR3 DNA reads TGCGCCAGCAGTGAGTCTGGCAGGGCTGGTTCACCCCTCCACTTT. It yields the protein CASSESGRAGSPLHF.

The chain joins TRBV4-3 to TRBJ2-7; 9 bases line up with TRBD1. This CDR3 region has 15 residues. V gave up 3 bases and J gave up 5 bases; unmatched junction bases: 8. Germline lookup yields CDR1 LGHNA and CDR2 YSLEER. This chain's CDR3 is CASSHSTGTGNEQYF. CDR3 coding DNA: TGCGCCAGCAGCCACTCGACCGGGACAGGGAACGAGCAGTACTTC.

In DNA form, the CDR3 reads TGTGCCAGCAGCTTAGTTGGCTTAGCGGGACAGTACTACGAGCAGTACTTC. It codes for CASSLVGLAGQYYEQYF. The V and J genes are TRBV7-8 and TRBJ2-7; maybe TRBD2 (8 bases). From germline, CDR1 is SGHVS and CDR2 FQNEAQ. Between the trimmed V and J ends, which lost 1 base and 3 bases, there was a span of 19 bases. The CDR3 runs to 17 residues. Supplemented by reference TRBV7-8 and TRBJ2-7, the full variable domain reads GAGVSQSPRYKVAKRGQDVALRCDPISGHVSLFWYQQALGQGPEFLTYFQNEAQLDKSGLPSDRFFAERPEGSVSTLKIQRTQQEDSAVYLCASSLVGLAGQYYEQYFGPGTRLTVT.

This clone turned up a few times. The V call is TRBV24-1, the J call TRBJ2-1; the match to TRBD2 covers 10 bases. Germline CDR1 reads KGHDR; CDR2 reads SFDVKD. V was pared by 4 bases and J by 9 bases, with 8 bases of the junction left unmatched. This CDR3 spans 15 amino acids. CDR3 amino acids: CATSDPTSGTFEQFF. The CDR3 DNA reads TGTGCCACCAGTGACCCCACTAGCGGGACGTTTGAGCAGTTCTTC.

Notes on this clone: The sample carries other DNA sequences with the same CDR3. The chain has TRBV7-2 and TRBJ2-7; weak D call: TRBD1 (5 bases). The ends were cut back, 5 bases at V and 6 bases at J, with 8 bases in the middle. This CDR3 is 11 amino acids long. Germline loops: CDR1 SGHTA, CDR2 FQGNSA. DNA for the CDR3: TGTGCCAGCAGCCTGGGGCTCGAGCAGTACTTC. Its protein is CASSLGLEQYF.

This clone was observed a single time. V gene TRBV7-8 combines with J gene TRBJ1-3; D is undetermined. The CDR3 runs 13 residues. Per the germline V gene, CDR1 is SGHVS and CDR2 is FQNEAQ. With 3 bases removed from V and 2 bases from J, the gap between germline ends came to 5 bases. In nucleotides, the CDR3 is TGTGCCAGCAGCTTGGCAGCTGGAAACACCATATATTTT. This sequence encodes CASSLAAGNTIYF.

This clone was seen a few times. V is TRBV27 and J is TRBJ2-7; tentative D call: TRBD2 (5 bases). The CDR3 runs 14 residues. V shed 3 bases and J shed 2 bases, with 11 bases lying between them. CDR1 and CDR2 from the germline V gene are MNHEY and SMNVEV (reference sequence). The CDR3 bases are TGTGCCAGCAGTTTGTCGGGATATACCTACGAGCAGTACTTC. It translates to CASSLSGYTYEQYF.

This clone has more than one count but fewer than ten. The genes are TRBV7-9 and TRBJ2-7, with unresolved D. Trimming pared 3 bases from V and 3 bases from J, leaving 6 bases between. The CDR3 length is 12 residues. From germline, CDR1 is SEHNR and CDR2 FQNEAQ (reference sequence). The CDR3 region is CASSFQDYEQYF. The CDR3 coding sequence is TGTGCCAGCAGCTTTCAGGACTACGAGCAGTACTTC.

V and J are TRBV19 and TRBJ2-1, with 13 positions matching TRBD2. The V and J ends lost 5 bases and 9 bases, in that order; junction bases with no gene match: 7. Germline lookup yields CDR1 LNHDA and CDR2 SQIVND (reference sequence). The CDR3 is made up of 15 amino acids. CDR3 DNA: TGTGCCAGTAGTTTTAAACTAGCGGGAGGGAGTGAGCAGTTCTTC. The encoded protein is CASSFKLAGGSEQFF.

The V call is TRBV11-3, the J call TRBJ2-1; possible D gene TRBD2, 6 bases. Germline V gene sequence: CDR1 SGHNT, CDR2 YENEEA. CDR3 length: 14 amino acids. Trimming stripped 1 base from V and 5 bases from J, with 9 bases between. In DNA form, the CDR3 reads TGTGCCAGCAGCTTAGGTTGGAGGGACAATGAGCAGTTCTTC. As protein: CASSLGWRDNEQFF.

The chain employs TRBV7-2 and TRBJ2-1, with 9 bases that match TRBD2. The CDR3 contains 17 residues. The V segment lost 6 bases and the J segment 6 bases; nucleotides outside the gene matches: 15. CDR1 and CDR2 from the germline V gene are SGHTA and FQGNSA. CDR3: CASRILLVAGVGNEQFF. In DNA, the CDR3 is TGTGCCAGCAGGATACTCTTGGTAGCGGGAGTTGGCAATGAGCAGTTCTTC.